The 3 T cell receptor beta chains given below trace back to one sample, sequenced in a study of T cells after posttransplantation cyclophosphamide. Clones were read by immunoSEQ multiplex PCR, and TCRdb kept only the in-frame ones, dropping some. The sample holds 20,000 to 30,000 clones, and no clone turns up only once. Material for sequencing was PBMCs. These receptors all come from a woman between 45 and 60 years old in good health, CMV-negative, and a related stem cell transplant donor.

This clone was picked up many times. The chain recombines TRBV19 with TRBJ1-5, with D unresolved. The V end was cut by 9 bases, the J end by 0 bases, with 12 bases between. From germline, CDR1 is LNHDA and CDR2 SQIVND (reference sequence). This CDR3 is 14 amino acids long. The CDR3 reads CASRLRSSNQPQHF. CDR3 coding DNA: TGTGCCAGCAGGTTACGTAGTAGCAATCAGCCCCAGCATTTT.

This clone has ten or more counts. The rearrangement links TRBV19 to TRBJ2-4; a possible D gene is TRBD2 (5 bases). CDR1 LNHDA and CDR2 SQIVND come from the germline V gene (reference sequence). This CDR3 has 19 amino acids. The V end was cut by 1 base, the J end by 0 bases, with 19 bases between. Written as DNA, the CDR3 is TGTGCCAGTAGTATAGCCCCGCGACGGGAAGCCCTAGCCAAAAACATTCAGTACTTC. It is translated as CASSIAPRREALAKNIQYF.

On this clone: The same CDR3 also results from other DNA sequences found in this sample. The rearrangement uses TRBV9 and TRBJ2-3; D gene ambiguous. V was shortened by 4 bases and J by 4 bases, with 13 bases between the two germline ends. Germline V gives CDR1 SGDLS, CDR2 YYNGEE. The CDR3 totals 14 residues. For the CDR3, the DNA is TGTGCCAGCAGCAAGCTGGTCTCCTCAGATACGCAGTATTTT. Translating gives CASSKLVSSDTQYF.